The source of this TCR beta chain is a study of blood T cell repertoires in COVID-19. Overall study context: Acute and convalescent COVID-19 samples came from the United States, Italy and Spain. In each case, the material was cDNA or gDNA derived from T cells, B-cell-depleted T cells, or PBMCs.

The ends were cut back, 7 bases at V and 0 bases at J, with 13 bases in the middle. Per germline, CDR1 SGHTS and CDR2 YDEGEE. There are 14 residues in the CDR3. In the original analysis: Estimates of nucleated cell counts were drawn from the amplification of reference gene primers. Libraries were prepared by immunoSEQ multiplex PCR; TCRdb keeps only in-frame clonotypes and omits some of them. V, J and clone size derive from that table, while D and trimming were established from the DNA sequence. The sample shows about 94,000 clones, approximately 84% of them seen only once. Sequenced material: peripheral blood. This TCR was sampled from a man in his sixties with acute or convalescent COVID-19. This chain connects TRBV5-8 to TRBJ1-2, with a tentative D call TRBD1 (6 bases). CDR3 DNA: TGTGCCAGCCGCGGACAGAAAGCTAACTATGGCTACACCTTC. Residues: CASRGQKANYGYTF.